The entry below gives a single T cell receptor (beta chain) sequence along with its context. The antigen is undetermined. This record comes from a study of T cell responses to AZD1222 COVID-19 vaccine. Points from the study as a whole: Regions left unmutated in variants are reportedly the target of nearly half of spike-specific TCRs. White British ancestry dominated among donors, who included more females, and clonal diversity was possibly underestimated.

The CDR3 is 14 residues long. The germline CDR1 and CDR2 sequences are SGDLS and YYNGEE. Trimming shortened V by 7 bases and J by 2 bases, and 12 bases separated the two germline ends. Assay used: immunoSEQ multiplex PCR; TCRdb lists only in-frame clones, some missing. Of about 140,000 clones listed, 90% to 95% are singletons. The V call is TRBV9, the J call TRBJ1-4; a possible D gene is TRBD1 (5 bases). Sequencing was performed on peripheral blood, taken 28 days after the second AZD1222 dose. This TCR came from an adult who received the AZD1222 COVID-19 vaccine. The CDR3 here is CASGTGTTNEKLFF. CDR3 nucleotides: TGTGCCAGCGGGACGGGGACGACTAATGAAAAACTGTTTTTT.